This TCR beta chain originates from a study of CD8 T cells in ankylosing spondylitis. This clonotype was seen a handful of times. What it binds is not known. Per the germline V gene, CDR1 is SNHLY and CDR2 is FYNNEI. The V end was cut by 6 bases, the J end by 0 bases, with 15 bases between. The CDR3 loop spans 16 amino acids. General study results and limits: Disease-linked clones, CD8+, were relatively rare in peripheral blood. Ankylosing spondylitis blood appeared to carry a characteristic TCR beta motif of fewer than 10 highly homologous variants.

Using its own MiXCR run on the 5' RACE reads, TCRdb lists one record per CDR3 protein. The profile shows 300,000 to 350,000 distinct CDR3 sequences, about 15% of them singletons. The chain combines TRBV2 with TRBJ1-3; D unresolved. Sequences were obtained from blood, either unsorted or a sorted T cell fraction (not recorded which). The clonotype originates from a male donor with ankylosing spondylitis or in good health (not recorded which). DNA for the CDR3: TGTGCCAGCAGCTACAGCGGCAGCGCCTCTGGAAACACCATATATTTT. Its translation: CASSYSGSASGNTIYF.